The 16 T cell receptor beta chains below were found in one sample sequenced in a study of CD8 T cells in Susac syndrome. A quantity of about 0.45 to 1 ug RNA underwent reverse transcription using random hexamers. TCRdb recomputed calls from the immunoSEQ multiplex PCR reads with MiXCR, one row per CDR3 protein. The sample has about 80,000 distinct CDR3 sequences, approximately 96% seen once. The sample comprised CD8+ T cells from PBMCs. The receptors shown here come from a human donor with Susac syndrome.

This clonotype was seen only once. This chain connects TRBV30 to TRBJ1-2, with D tentatively TRBD1 (5 bases). The CDR3 spans 15 residues. V dropped 4 bases and J dropped 4 bases, with 19 bases sitting between them. Germline V gene lookup returns CDR1 GTSNPN and CDR2 SVGIG (reference sequence). DNA of the CDR3: TGTGCCTGGACTCTCCCTGACGGGGCACCCTATGGCTACACCTTC. Amino acid sequence: CAWTLPDGAPYGYTF.

This chain links TRBV6-5 with TRBJ2-2, with 7 positions matching TRBD2. The germline V gene has CDR1 MNHEY and CDR2 SVGAGI. The CDR3 spans 17 residues. V gave up 0 bases and J gave up 7 bases; unmatched junction bases: 11. CDR3 nucleotide sequence: TGTGCCAGCAGTTACTCCAATCTCTTGTCTAGCGGCGGGGAGCTGTTTTTT. Its translation: CASSYSNLLSSGGELFF.

CDR3: CASSPTGNEQFF. CDR3 bases: TGTGCCAGCTCCCCGACAGGCAATGAGCAGTTCTTC. This chain connects TRBV18 to TRBJ2-1; D is perhaps TRBD1 (6 bases). Per germline, CDR1 KGHSH and CDR2 LQKENI. V lost 6 bases and J lost 6, with 9 bases in between. This CDR3 is built from 12 residues.

The CDR3 reads CASSPGTAATNEKLFF. CDR3 DNA: TGTGCCAGCAGCCCAGGGACAGCCGCAACTAATGAAAAACTGTTTTTT. The gene calls are TRBV13 and TRBJ1-4; TRBD1 aligns across 7 bases. CDR3 length equals 16 residues. Germline CDR1 PRHDT, CDR2 FYEKMQ (reference sequence). With V trimmed by 5 bases and J by 0 bases, 6 bases remained unmatched.

The gene calls are TRBV7-9 and TRBJ2-7; D not resolved. The germline CDR1 and CDR2 sequences are SEHNR and FQNEAQ (reference sequence). Deletions cut 5 bases from V and 5 bases from J, with 13 bases between. CDR3 length: 13 residues. In DNA, the CDR3 is TGTGCCAGCAGCCTCCCGGGTGGGAACGAGCAGTACGTC. Translated: CASSLPGGNEQYV.

The chain combines TRBV3-1 with TRBJ2-1, with TRBD2 identical over 7 bases. CDR3 size: 15 residues. J gave up 8 bases and V 1 base, and 8 bases lay outside the gene matches. Germline lookup yields CDR1 LGHDT and CDR2 YNNKEL (reference sequence). CDR3 residues: CASSQVLGLVHEQFF. In DNA, the CDR3 is TGTGCCAGCAGCCAAGTCCTAGGACTAGTTCATGAGCAGTTCTTC.

The gene calls are TRBV28 and TRBJ1-6, with D tentatively TRBD1 (6 bases). V shed 3 bases and J shed 8 bases, with 14 bases lying between them. Germline CDR1 and CDR2: MDHEN and SYDVKM. CDR3 length: 15 amino acids. CDR3 loop: CASSFDRLRDSPLHF. The CDR3 bases are TGTGCCAGCAGTTTCGACAGGCTAAGGGATTCACCCCTCCACTTT.

The chain recombines TRBV6-5 with TRBJ2-1, with D unresolved. Germline lookup yields CDR1 MNHEY and CDR2 SVGAGI. This CDR3 has 11 residues. The germline V and J ends were trimmed by 4 bases and 9 bases, with 7 bases remaining between them. This CDR3 reads CASSSYGEQFF. The CDR3 nucleotides read TGTGCCAGCAGTTCTTATGGTGAGCAGTTCTTC.

The chain links TRBV27 to TRBJ1-2; 7 bases line up with TRBD1. CDR3 size: 17 residues. V trimming: 2 bases; J trimming: 0 bases; junction bases outside the gene matches: 9. Germline CDR1 MNHEY, CDR2 SMNVEV (reference sequence). The CDR3 DNA follows: TGTGCCAGCAGTTTACTAGGGACGACAGGGCCTAACTATGGCTACACCTTC. This gives the protein CASSLLGTTGPNYGYTF.

Written as DNA, the CDR3 is TGTGCCAGCTCACCACATCGACGGGACGGCTACACCTTC. It translates to CASSPHRRDGYTF. The rearrangement uses TRBV18 and TRBJ1-2; D might be TRBD1 (5 bases). Germline CDR1 reads KGHSH; CDR2 reads LQKENI. CDR3 length: 13 amino acids. V lost 1 base and J lost 8, with 11 bases in between.

The chain couples TRBV4-3 to TRBJ2-1; 9 bases are a match to TRBD2. From germline, CDR1 is LGHNA and CDR2 YSLEER. The CDR3 runs to 17 residues. Trimming cost V 1 base and J 6 bases; bases outside gene matches: 10. CDR3 sequence: CASSQGSGRGGRNEQFF. CDR3 DNA sequence: TGCGCCAGCAGCCAAGGGTCCGGGCGGGGGGGCCGCAATGAGCAGTTCTTC.

The rearrangement joins TRBV5-1 to TRBJ2-7; 12 bases are shared with TRBD2. V lost 0 bases to trimming and J lost 3 bases; unmatched junction nucleotides: 13. The CDR3 sequence is 19 residues long. Germline values: CDR1 SGHRS, CDR2 YFSETQ. The CDR3 nucleotides are TGCGCCAGCAGCTTGGCCCTAGCGGGACTAGCGGGCCGGCACTACGAGCAGTACTTC. This codes for CASSLALAGLAGRHYEQYF.

CDR3 sequence: CASIAGTKAFF. The CDR3 region has the DNA TGTGCCAGCATTGCCGGGACAAAAGCTTTCTTT. The chain carries TRBV12-3 or TRBV12-4 and TRBJ1-1; D may be TRBD1 (6 bases). V lost 7 bases, J lost 9 bases, and 12 bases lay in between. The CDR3 is made up of 11 amino acids.

The chain carries TRBV28 and TRBJ2-7; 7 nucleotides agree with TRBD2. This CDR3 has 12 amino acids. The germline V gene has CDR1 MDHEN and CDR2 SYDVKM. The V segment lost 9 bases and the J segment 5 bases; nucleotides outside the gene matches: 7. Here the CDR3 reads CASQLSGNEQYF. CDR3 in DNA: TGTGCCAGTCAACTCAGCGGGAACGAGCAGTACTTC.

V usage is TRBV30 and J usage is TRBJ2-7, with D possibly TRBD2 on 6 matching bases. Per germline, CDR1 GTSNPN and CDR2 SVGIG (reference sequence). Trimming stripped 1 base from V and 3 bases from J, with 10 bases between. CDR3 length equals 13 residues. CDR3 sequence (DNA): TGTGCCTGGAGTGGGAGGGGTAGCTACGAGCAGTACTTC. This sequence encodes CAWSGRGSYEQYF.

A remark on this clonotype: The junction departs from germline at one end; a sequencing error may be responsible. The rearrangement uses TRBV20-1 and TRBJ2-7; weak D call: TRBD2 (5 bases). Germline V lookup: CDR1 DFQATT, CDR2 SNEGSKA (reference sequence). This CDR3 has 17 amino acids. CDR3 nucleotides: TGCAGTGCTCGAGACACGAACAGCGGATTAAGGGCCTACGAGCAGTACTTC. Protein sequence: CSARDTNSGLRAYEQYF.